This TCR beta chain came from a study of blood T cell repertoires in COVID-19. With 3 bases removed from V and 3 bases from J, the gap between germline ends came to 12 bases. Per the germline V gene, CDR1 is KGHSH and CDR2 is LQKENI. The CDR3 totals 15 residues. The table lists this clone with a few counts. Other DNA sequences from this sample encode an identical CDR3 as well. Per the authors' pipeline: Using reference gene primer amplification, nucleated cell counts were estimated. TCRdb's copy holds only in-frame clones and misses some; the assay was immunoSEQ multiplex PCR. Clone size and V and J calls were adopted from that table, with D and trimming inferred from the DNA. The table lists around 150,000 clones, around 86% of them singletons.

The gene calls are TRBV18 and TRBJ1-5; tentatively, D is TRBD1 (6 bases). The sequence was obtained from a man between 65 and 79 years old with acute or convalescent COVID-19. The sequenced material came from peripheral blood. CDR3 amino acids: CASSPPPGANQPQHF. In DNA form, the CDR3 reads TGTGCCAGCTCACCTCCCCCAGGGGCCAATCAGCCCCAGCATTTT. The variable domain in full, with the rest retrieved from reference TRBV18 and TRBJ1-5, is NAGVMQNPRHLVRRRGQEARLRCSPMKGHSHVYWYRQLPEEGLKFMVYLQKENIIDESGMPKERFSAEFPKEGPSILRIQQVVRGDSAAYFCASSPPPGANQPQHFGDGTRLSIL.